These T cell receptor beta chains were read from a single sample in a study of blood T cell repertoires in COVID-19. Clones were read by immunoSEQ multiplex PCR, and TCRdb kept only the in-frame ones, dropping some. The table has around 100,000 clones, approximately 88% seen once; the top ten hold approximately 3.5%. Sequences were obtained from peripheral blood. The source is a woman aged 55-70 years with acute or convalescent COVID-19. The CDR3 runs from the conserved cysteine through the conserved F or W. D genes are given only for firm matches. Clone size, where shown, is once, few, many, or a class for clones that have expanded.

D	V	J	size	CDR3	DNA
TRBD1	TRBV7-3	TRBJ2-5	NA	CASSLWGQGQETQYF	TGTGCCAGCAGCTTATGGGGACAGGGCCAAGAGACCCAGTACTTC
NA	TRBV12-3/TRBV12-4	TRBJ1-6	once	CASSRRGNSPLHF	TGTGCCAGCAGTCGCAGGGGAAATTCACCCCTCCACTTT
TRBD1	TRBV19	TRBJ1-2	NA	CASIQDRGRVGYTF	TGTGCCAGTATACAGGACAGGGGGCGCGTCGGCTACACCTTC
TRBD1	TRBV18	TRBJ1-1	NA	CASSPQGGNTEAFF	TGTGCCAGCTCACCCCAGGGGGGGAACACTGAAGCTTTCTTT
NA	TRBV6-5	TRBJ1-5	NA	CASSYDSYSNQPQHF	TGTGCCAGCAGTTATGACAGTTATAGCAATCAGCCCCAGCATTTT
NA	TRBV9	TRBJ2-7	NA	CASSPEETYEQYF	TGTGCCAGCAGCCCGGAGGAAACCTACGAGCAGTACTTC
NA	TRBV2	TRBJ1-5	NA	CASSSPGGGLGNQPQHF	TGTGCCAGCAGCTCGCCGGGCGGGGGCTTAGGCAATCAGCCCCAGCATTTT
TRBD2	TRBV7-2	TRBJ2-1	NA	CASSPMDGRWNEQFF	TGTGCCAGCAGCCCGATGGACGGGAGGTGGAATGAGCAGTTCTTC
TRBD2	TRBV6-5	TRBJ2-3	NA	CASSTSGSPDTQYF	TGTGCCAGCAGTACTAGCGGGAGCCCAGATACGCAGTATTTT
NA	TRBV7-8	TRBJ2-3	NA	CASSSRRLSPTDTQYF	TGTGCCAGCAGCTCCCGACGACTCAGCCCCACAGATACGCAGTATTTT
NA	TRBV12-2	TRBJ1-2	once	CASRLTGGVVRTNYGYTF	TGTGCAAGTCGCTTAACGGGGGGGGTGGTTCGGACGAACTATGGCTACACCTTC
NA	TRBV6-5	TRBJ1-2	once	CASSITGHYGYTF	TGTGCCAGCAGTATCACAGGTCACTATGGCTACACCTTC
NA	TRBV19	TRBJ2-3	once	CASSRWGTDTQYF	TGTGCCAGTAGCAGGTGGGGCACAGATACGCAGTATTTT
TRBD1	TRBV19	TRBJ2-3	NA	CASKTGATDTQYF	TGTGCCAGCAAGACAGGGGCGACAGATACGCAGTATTTT
NA	TRBV11-2	TRBJ1-2	once	CASSHSVGYGYTF	TGTGCCAGCAGTCACTCGGTTGGTTATGGCTACACCTTC
NA	TRBV5-1	TRBJ2-7	few	CASSPRDGTSLGSSYEQYF	TGCGCCAGCAGCCCCCGAGATGGGACTTCCCTTGGGAGCTCCTACGAGCAGTACTTC
NA	TRBV7-9	TRBJ2-3	NA	CASSQRSGISTDTQYF	TGTGCCAGCAGCCAAAGAAGCGGAATCAGCACAGATACGCAGTATTTT
TRBD1	TRBV11-2	TRBJ1-4	NA	CASSIDRGNNEKLFF	TGTGCCAGCAGCATCGACAGGGGGAATAATGAAAAACTGTTTTTT
TRBD1	TRBV9	TRBJ1-3	NA	CASSARTGVTGNTIYF	TGTGCCAGCAGCGCTCGGACAGGGGTTACTGGAAACACCATATATTTT
NA	TRBV11-3	TRBJ1-3	NA	CASSLQGRSGNTIYF	TGTGCCAGCAGCTTACAGGGGCGCTCTGGAAACACCATATATTTT
TRBD1	TRBV3-1/TRBV3-2	TRBJ1-1	NA	CASSQGTGAEAFF	TGTGCCAGCAGCCAAGGGACAGGGGCTGAAGCTTTCTTT
NA	TRBV5-6	TRBJ1-2	NA	CASSPGHLADYGYTF	TGTGCCAGCAGCCCGGGACACCTTGCGGACTATGGCTACACCTTC
TRBD1	TRBV29-1	TRBJ1-2	NA	CSVDVRDRGLNGYTF	TGCAGCGTGGACGTCCGGGACAGGGGGCTGAATGGCTACACCTTC
NA	TRBV13	TRBJ2-1	NA	CASSFGNEQFF	TGTGCCAGCAGCTTCGGTAATGAGCAGTTCTTC
TRBD1	TRBV28	TRBJ1-2	NA	CASSPRTGVRYGYTF	TGTGCCAGCAGTCCACGGACAGGAGTTCGGTATGGCTACACCTTC
TRBD2	TRBV19	TRBJ2-1	NA	CASSITSGREQFF	TGTGCCAGTAGTATAACTAGCGGGAGAGAGCAGTTCTTC
TRBD1	TRBV28	TRBJ1-5	NA	CASADRGLNQPQHF	TGTGCCAGCGCGGACAGGGGATTAAATCAGCCCCAGCATTTT
NA	TRBV10-3	TRBJ2-3	NA	CAISETGFTGTDTQYF	TGTGCCATCAGTGAAACAGGGTTTACGGGGACAGATACGCAGTATTTT
TRBD1	TRBV18	TRBJ2-1	NA	CASSPFTGGRSYNEQFF	TGTGCCAGCTCACCGTTCACAGGGGGTCGTTCCTACAATGAGCAGTTCTTC
NA	TRBV5-6	TRBJ1-1	NA	CASSFMGQVGAFF	TGTGCCAGCAGCTTTATGGGTCAGGTGGGTGCTTTCTTT
NA	TRBV6-5	TRBJ1-1	NA	CASSYFPGTEAFF	TGTGCCAGCAGTTACTTCCCCGGCACTGAAGCTTTCTTT
TRBD1	TRBV5-1	TRBJ1-1	NA	CASSPRQGSNTEAFF	TGCGCCAGCAGCCCGAGACAGGGGTCGAACACTGAAGCTTTCTTT
NA	TRBV6-5	TRBJ2-5	NA	CASSYSGGPGQETQYF	TGTGCCAGCAGTTACTCGGGGGGGCCGGGGCAAGAGACCCAGTACTTC
TRBD2	TRBV7-6	TRBJ2-3	few	CASSLSSGRANTQYF	TGTGCCAGCAGCTTGTCTAGCGGGAGGGCAAATACGCAGTATTTT
NA	TRBV7-9	TRBJ1-4	NA	CASSSLSVLNEKLFF	TGTGCCAGCAGCTCGCTATCGGTACTTAATGAAAAACTGTTTTTT
TRBD1	TRBV6-5	TRBJ1-1	NA	CASSHGTGAAFF	TGTGCCAGCAGTCATGGGACAGGGGCCGCTTTCTTT
TRBD1	TRBV4-1	TRBJ2-2	NA	CASSQGYRGIGELFF	TGCGCCAGCAGCCAAGGCTACAGGGGTATCGGGGAGCTGTTTTTT
NA	TRBV6-5	TRBJ2-1	NA	CASSRQVEQFF	TGTGCCAGCAGTCGACAGGTTGAGCAGTTCTTC
NA	TRBV7-2	TRBJ2-1	NA	CASSLGTAYNEQFF	TGTGCCAGCAGCTTAGGGACAGCATACAATGAGCAGTTCTTC
NA	TRBV28	TRBJ2-5	few	CASSLREIGQETQYF	TGTGCCAGCAGTTTACGGGAAATCGGGCAAGAGACCCAGTACTTC
NA	TRBV5-1	TRBJ1-2	NA	CASSLAGTGNYGYTF	TGCGCCAGCAGCTTGGCGGGGACTGGGAACTATGGCTACACCTTC
NA	TRBV15	TRBJ1-6	NA	CATSTDSYNSPLHF	TGTGCCACCAGCACAGACAGTTATAATTCACCCCTCCACTTT
NA	TRBV6-2/TRBV6-3	TRBJ1-5	NA	CASSIPQGSSQPQHF	TGTGCCAGCAGCATCCCACAGGGCTCGAGCCAGCCCCAGCATTTT
NA	TRBV7-8	TRBJ1-1	NA	CASSLVGSAMNTEAFF	TGTGCCAGCAGCTTAGTCGGTTCCGCGATGAACACTGAAGCTTTCTTT
NA	TRBV18	TRBJ1-2	NA	CASSPRTDGYTF	TGTGCCAGCTCACCACGTACAGATGGCTACACCTTC
NA	TRBV11-3	TRBJ1-1	NA	CASSFMTEAFF	TGTGCCAGCAGCTTTATGACTGAAGCTTTCTTT
TRBD1	TRBV5-5	TRBJ1-2	NA	CASSFWVTGGDYGYTF	TGTGCCAGCAGCTTTTGGGTAACAGGGGGCGACTATGGCTACACCTTC
NA	TRBV12-3/TRBV12-4	TRBJ1-1	NA	CASSLWGGEAFF	TGTGCCAGCAGTTTGTGGGGGGGGGAAGCTTTCTTT
NA	TRBV5-6	TRBJ1-4	NA	CASSVGVVTKLFF	TGTGCCAGCAGCGTAGGGGTCGTCACGAAACTGTTTTTT
NA	TRBV5-1	TRBJ1-2	NA	CASALEASGYTF	TGCGCCAGCGCACTAGAGGCAAGTGGCTACACCTTC
NA	TRBV18	TRBJ1-1	NA	CASSPTWGFSEAFF	TGTGCCAGCTCACCTACGTGGGGCTTCTCTGAAGCTTTCTTT
NA	TRBV14	TRBJ2-1	few	CASSPSHAWGTSRTNEQFF	TGTGCCAGCAGCCCATCCCACGCTTGGGGTACTAGCCGGACGAATGAGCAGTTCTTC
NA	TRBV5-1	TRBJ2-1	NA	CASRRDTNSYNEQFF	TGCGCCAGCAGGAGGGACACCAATTCCTACAATGAGCAGTTCTTC
NA	TRBV27	TRBJ1-1	NA	CASRGTYTEAFF	TGTGCCAGCCGGGGGACCTACACTGAAGCTTTCTTT
NA	TRBV3-1/TRBV3-2	TRBJ1-1	NA	CASSHSFRENTEAFF	TGTGCCAGCAGCCACTCCTTCAGGGAGAACACTGAAGCTTTCTTT
TRBD1	TRBV7-8	TRBJ2-2	NA	CASSLDRGQGTGELFF	TGTGCCAGCAGCTTAGATAGGGGACAGGGGACCGGGGAGCTGTTTTTT
NA	TRBV18	TRBJ2-3	NA	CASSPRVDGTDTQYF	TGTGCCAGCTCACCCAGGGTGGATGGCACAGATACGCAGTATTTT
TRBD1	TRBV20-1	TRBJ1-2	once	CSADRVYGYTF	TGCAGTGCGGACAGGGTCTATGGCTACACCTTC